The sample holds many counts of the clone carrying this T cell receptor (beta chain). Its cognate antigen is unknown. Time point given: sample taken at primary tumor resection. This sample is part of a study of spatial heterogeneity in lung cancer. Whole-study findings and limits: Mutation counts in tumors were tracked by counts of expanded intratumoral alpha and beta TCRs. Ubiquitous and regional nonsynonymous mutations were tracked by counts of ubiquitous and regional expanded TCRs, respectively.

TCRdb recomputed calls from the 5' RACE reads with MiXCR, one row per CDR3 protein. Of a few thousand distinct CDR3 sequences in the sample, roughly 13% are singletons; the top ten hold 9% to 10%. This TCR derives from a male donor with early-stage non-small cell lung cancer. The sample here was lung tumor tissue, taken at surgery.

The CDR3 spells CASSQDIGLNQPQHF. CDR3 DNA sequence: TGTGCCAGCAGCCAAGATATAGGTCTCAATCAGCCCCAGCATTTT. The gene calls are TRBV3-1 and TRBJ1-5, with no clear D. The CDR3 extends over 15 amino acids. V lost 0 bases and J 3 bases, leaving 9 bases between the germline ends. Germline V CDR1 and CDR2: LGHDT, YNNKEL (reference sequence).